The TCR beta chain under discussion was sequenced for a study of cytomegalovirus exposure and HLA in healthy donors. This CDR3 is 15 amino acids long. Looked up from germline, CDR1 is SGHTA and CDR2 is FQGNSA. With V trimmed by 5 bases and J by 7 bases, 11 bases remained unmatched. On this clone: The antigen is undetermined.

A multiplex PCR was run with 60 Vbeta primers and 13 Jbeta primers. Libraries were prepared by immunoSEQ multiplex PCR; TCRdb keeps only in-frame clonotypes and omits some of them. The sample comprises 170,000 or so clones, roughly four fifths of which are singletons, and 1.5% to 2% rests with the top ten. Study-wide points: The majority of CMV-associated TCR beta chains were reported as apparently HLA-restricted in a later analysis. It was 150 or so TCR beta chains that were listed as cytomegalovirus-associated. When a later analysis was performed, an Asian-associated ancestry cluster reportedly had fewer N-insertions than the roughly 670-donor mean. In the analysis, some V segments, TRBV6-2 and TRBV6-3 included, were excluded as indistinguishable.

The TCR originated in a man aged 45-65 years in good health and CMV-seronegative. The chain recombines TRBV7-2 with TRBJ1-2; 9 bases agree with TRBD1. Sample: PBMCs. The CDR3 nucleotides read TGTGCCAGCAGCCCCCTGGACAGGGGTTCAGGTGGCTACACCTTC. Encoded protein: CASSPLDRGSGGYTF.